Following are 28 T cell receptor beta chains from one sample sequenced in a study of blood T cell repertoires in COVID-19. The table came from immunoSEQ multiplex PCR; TCRdb's copy has only in-frame clones and leaves some out. This sample has about 150,000 clones, with about 83% found just once. Sequencing input: peripheral blood. The receptors shown here come from a woman in her sixties or seventies with COVID-19, enrolled during active disease.

This clone was counted between two and nine times. The genes are TRBV5-1 and TRBJ2-7; D possibly corresponds to TRBD2 (7 bases). V lost 0 bases and J 2 bases, leaving 12 bases between the germline ends. This CDR3 comprises 15 residues. Germline values: CDR1 SGHRS, CDR2 YFSETQ. CDR3 residues: CASSLAGGGPYEQYF. CDR3 in DNA: TGCGCCAGCAGCTTGGCCGGCGGGGGCCCCTACGAGCAGTACTTC.

The gene calls are TRBV7-3 and TRBJ1-2, with D unclear. Trimming stripped 4 bases from V and 4 bases from J, with 13 bases between. The CDR3 is 14 residues long. Germline-derived CDR1 and CDR2 are SGHTA and FQGTGA. CDR3 sequence: CASSSGPTVYGYTF. Written as DNA, the CDR3 is TGTGCCAGCAGCTCAGGCCCGACGGTCTATGGCTACACCTTC. The full variable domain, in which reference TRBV7-3 and TRBJ1-2 provide the parts outside the CDR3, is GAGVSQTPSNKVTEKGKYVELRCDPISGHTALYWYRQSLGQGPEFLIYFQGTGAADDSGLPNDRFFAVRPEGSVSTLKIQRTERGDSAVYLCASSSGPTVYGYTFGSGTRLTVV.

The chain combines TRBV3-1 (or the pseudogene TRBV3-2) with TRBJ2-5; D is perhaps TRBD2 (5 bases). V dropped 0 bases and J dropped 5 bases, with 10 bases sitting between them. CDR1 is LGHDT and CDR2 is YNNKEL in the germline V gene (reference sequence). CDR3 length: 14 residues. In DNA form, the CDR3 reads TGTGCCAGCAGCCAAGATGGGAGAAGTGAGACCCAGTACTTC. As protein: CASSQDGRSETQYF.

This clone was counted between two and nine times. V gene TRBV7-9 combines with J gene TRBJ1-3, with D possibly being TRBD1 (6 bases). Trimming stripped 8 bases from V and 0 bases from J, with 17 bases between. The CDR3 is 16 residues long. Germline V CDR1 and CDR2: SEHNR, FQNEAQ (reference sequence). In DNA, the CDR3 is TGTGCCAGCGTTGGTACGACAGGCCTCTCTGGAAACACCATATATTTT. Protein product: CASVGTTGLSGNTIYF.

The chain is built from TRBV6-6 and TRBJ2-5; tentative D call: TRBD1 (6 bases). The CDR3 length is 12 residues. V lost 8 bases and J 4 bases, leaving 11 bases between the germline ends. CDR1 is MNHNY, CDR2 SVGAGI, per germline (reference sequence). The CDR3 coding sequence is TGTGCCAGCTTTGGGACATCAGAGACCCAGTACTTC. Protein: CASFGTSETQYF.

The chain has TRBV24-1 and TRBJ1-2; perhaps TRBD1 as D (5 bases). V lost 3 bases, J lost 0 bases, and 13 bases lay in between. The length of the CDR3 is 16 residues. Germline lookup yields CDR1 KGHDR and CDR2 SFDVKD. CDR3 in DNA: TGTGCCACCAGTGATCCGGACACCTCCGCTAACTATGGCTACACCTTC. Its translation is CATSDPDTSANYGYTF.

This clone was counted between two and nine times. The chain has TRBV6-5 and TRBJ1-1; TRBD1 aligns across 8 bases. Trimming at V came to 7 bases and at J to 4 bases, leaving 5 bases not matched to a gene. Per germline, CDR1 MNHEY and CDR2 SVGAGI. The CDR3 contains 13 residues. CDR3 nucleotides: TGTGCCAGCATAAGGACAGGGATCACTGAAGCTTTCTTT. It encodes CASIRTGITEAFF.

The chain employs TRBV19 and TRBJ2-2, with D tentatively TRBD1 (5 bases). Germline assignment: CDR1 LNHDA and CDR2 SQIVND (reference sequence). The V and J ends lost 5 bases and 0 bases respectively, with 7 bases between them. The length of the CDR3 is 14 residues. As DNA, the CDR3 is TGTGCCAGTAGTCAGGGTTCGAACACCGGGGAGCTGTTTTTT. Translating gives CASSQGSNTGELFF.

V usage is TRBV7-9 and J usage is TRBJ1-3; D gene ambiguous. Trimming removed 5 bases from V and 0 bases from J, with 11 bases in between. The CDR3 spans 15 residues. Germline CDR1 reads SEHNR; CDR2 reads FQNEAQ (reference sequence). The CDR3, as DNA: TGTGCCAGCAGCGCCTCGGGTCTCTCTGGAAACACCATATATTTT. It yields the protein CASSASGLSGNTIYF.

This chain uses TRBV14 with TRBJ1-2; 7 bases are a match to TRBD1. There are 13 residues in the CDR3. The germline V gene encodes CDR1 SGHDN and CDR2 FVKESK. Trimming took 1 base from V and 8 from J; bases not matched to a gene: 4. CDR3 bases: TGTGCCAGCAGCCAAGGAGGGGGCGGGGGCTACACCTTC. Encoded protein: CASSQGGGGGYTF.

A few counts support this clone. The chain employs TRBV14 and TRBJ1-2, with a possible D match to TRBD1 (5 bases). The CDR3 totals 14 residues. Germline CDR1 SGHDN, CDR2 FVKESK. V was trimmed by 4 bases and J by 2 bases, leaving 11 bases between them. The CDR3 loop reads CASSPRAVNYGYTF. The CDR3, as DNA: TGTGCCAGCAGCCCCAGGGCAGTAAACTATGGCTACACCTTC.

This chain uses TRBV7-8 with TRBJ2-1; 11 bases line up with TRBD2. The germline V gene has CDR1 SGHVS and CDR2 FQNEAQ. V lost 3 bases to trimming and J lost 4 bases; unmatched junction nucleotides: 8. This CDR3 is built from 17 residues. CDR3 coding DNA: TGTGCCAGCAGCTTTCAGCAGACTAGCGGGATTTACAATGAGCAGTTCTTC. Its protein product is CASSFQQTSGIYNEQFF.

This clone was found once. The chain uses TRBV3-1 (or the pseudogene TRBV3-2) and TRBJ1-2; 8 nucleotides align to TRBD1. CDR1 is LGHDT, CDR2 YNNKEL, per germline (reference sequence). The CDR3 is 11 amino acids. With V trimmed by 10 bases and J by 8 bases, 6 bases remained unmatched. This CDR3 reads CATQGASGYTF. The CDR3 region has the DNA TGTGCCACTCAGGGGGCGAGCGGCTACACCTTC.

The rearrangement uses TRBV6-6 and TRBJ1-4, with TRBD1 as a possible D gene (5 bases). This CDR3 has 18 residues. CDR1 and CDR2 (germline): MNHNY, SVGAGI (reference sequence). Between the trimmed V and J ends, which lost 5 bases and 4 bases, there was a span of 23 bases. The CDR3 is CASSPKGTDFLGNEKLFF. The DNA of the CDR3 is TGTGCCAGCAGTCCTAAGGGGACTGATTTCCTGGGTAATGAAAAACTGTTTTTT.

This chain uses TRBV12-5 with TRBJ1-3, with 9 positions matching TRBD1. Losses at the gene ends were 6 bases for V and 4 bases for J; bases not matched to a gene: 7. The germline gives CDR1 LGHNT, CDR2 FRNRAP. The CDR3 extends over 15 amino acids. Here the CDR3 reads CASGKGTGNGNTIYF. The CDR3 nucleotides are TGTGCTAGTGGCAAAGGGACAGGGAACGGAAACACCATATATTTT.

This chain connects TRBV5-1 to TRBJ1-1; unclear D gene. CDR3 size: 15 residues. CDR1 and CDR2 (germline): SGHRS, YFSETQ. V was trimmed by 6 bases and J by 0 bases, leaving 15 bases between them. The CDR3, as DNA: TGCGCCAGCACCCCGGGGAGGGCAATGAACACTGAAGCTTTCTTT. Its protein product is CASTPGRAMNTEAFF.

This rearrangement joins TRBV5-1 to TRBJ1-5; no clear D gene. V lost 4 bases to trimming and J lost 4 bases, with 9 bases between them. From germline, CDR1 is SGHRS and CDR2 YFSETQ. The CDR3 consists of 13 residues. The DNA of the CDR3 is TGCGCCAGCAGCCGGGGAGGTAATCAGCCCCAGCATTTT. Its protein is CASSRGGNQPQHF. Using reference TRBV5-1 and TRBJ1-5 for the parts outside the CDR3, the full variable domain is KAGVTQTPRYLIKTRGQQVTLSCSPISGHRSVSWYQQTPGQGLQFLFEYFSETQRNKGNFPGRFSGRQFSNSRSEMNVSTLELGDSALYLCASSRGGNQPQHFGDGTRLSIL.

As to this clone: Other DNA sequences in the same sample also yield this CDR3. The chain carries TRBV5-1 and TRBJ1-3, with D tentatively TRBD1 (6 bases). The CDR3 extends over 15 amino acids. In germline, CDR1 is SGHRS, CDR2 YFSETQ. Trimming removed 4 bases from V and 0 bases from J, with 11 bases in between. The CDR3 loop is CASSLDRSSGNTIYF. The CDR3 DNA reads as TGCGCCAGCAGCCTTGACAGGAGCTCTGGAAACACCATATATTTT.

This clone came up once. CDR3 bases: TGTGCCAGCAGCTTAGGAGGCGGGGGGGCACAAGAGACCCAGTACTTC. This encodes CASSLGGGGAQETQYF. This chain links TRBV11-3 with TRBJ2-5, with 9 bases fitting TRBD2. The CDR3 runs 16 residues. From germline, CDR1 is SGHNT and CDR2 YENEEA. The V segment lost 1 base and the J segment 2 bases; nucleotides outside the gene matches: 5.

The genes are TRBV30 and TRBJ1-1; no firm D call. CDR3 length equals 14 residues. V gave up 0 bases and J gave up 5 bases, with 13 bases separating them. CDR1 is GTSNPN and CDR2 is SVGIG in the germline V gene (reference sequence). CDR3 protein: CAWSVSFGGTEAFF. The CDR3 DNA reads as TGTGCCTGGAGTGTCAGTTTCGGAGGAACTGAAGCTTTCTTT.

CDR3 nucleotides: TGTGCCAGCAGCCAAGATCGGACAGGGAGAGGCTACACCTTC. Translation gives CASSQDRTGRGYTF. The chain employs TRBV3-1 (or the pseudogene TRBV3-2) and TRBJ1-2; 8 positions agree with TRBD1. Germline V gene lookup returns CDR1 LGHDT and CDR2 YNNKEL (reference sequence). The CDR3 contains 14 residues. V lost 0 bases, J lost 8 bases, and 5 bases stayed unmatched.

The V and J genes are TRBV5-5 and TRBJ1-5; D not resolved. This CDR3 is built from 15 residues. V was trimmed by 0 bases and J by 0 bases, leaving 7 bases between them. The germline V gene has CDR1 SGHKS and CDR2 YYEKEE (reference sequence). The CDR3 spells CASSLDSYSNQPQHF. The CDR3 nucleotides are TGTGCCAGCAGCTTGGACAGCTATAGCAATCAGCCCCAGCATTTT. Drawing the rest from reference TRBV5-5 and TRBJ1-5, the complete variable domain is DAGVTQSPTHLIKTRGQQVTLRCSPISGHKSVSWYQQVLGQGPQFIFQYYEKEERGRGNFPDRFSARQFPNYSSELNVNALLLGDSALYLCASSLDSYSNQPQHFGDGTRLSIL.

This rearrangement joins TRBV18 to TRBJ2-7; 13 bases align to TRBD2. This CDR3 spans 15 amino acids. V shed 2 bases, J shed 4 bases, and the junction held 2 bases outside the gene matches. Per germline, CDR1 KGHSH and CDR2 LQKENI. This chain's CDR3 is CASSPGTSGIYEQYF. In DNA form, the CDR3 reads TGTGCCAGCTCACCAGGGACTAGCGGGATATACGAGCAGTACTTC.

The rearrangement uses TRBV4-1 and TRBJ1-5, with a possible D match to TRBD1 (6 bases). CDR3 length: 15 amino acids. Germline V CDR1 and CDR2: MGHRA, YSYEKL. V lost 4 bases to trimming and J lost 4 bases, with 14 bases between them. The CDR3 DNA sequence: TGCGCCAGCAGCCTGCGGACAGTAGAAAATCAGCCCCAGCATTTT. The encoded protein is CASSLRTVENQPQHF.

The chain links TRBV27 to TRBJ1-1, with 12 bases matching TRBD1. Germline V gives CDR1 MNHEY, CDR2 SMNVEV (reference sequence). The CDR3 has 16 amino acids. After removal of 5 bases from V and 5 bases from J, the junction contained 9 bases not matched to a gene. As DNA, the CDR3 is TGTGCCAGCAGTAAAACCGGGACAGGGGGCTGGACTGAAGCTTTCTTT. Protein product: CASSKTGTGGWTEAFF.

This clone was recorded once. The chain links TRBV5-1 to TRBJ1-1; D remains ambiguous. This CDR3 region has 15 residues. Trimming left V 4 bases short and J 1 base short, with 14 bases between. Germline V gene sequence: CDR1 SGHRS, CDR2 YFSETQ. CDR3 nucleotide sequence: TGCGCCAGCAGCACCGCGGGGTTACAGAACACTGAAGCTTTCTTT. This codes for CASSTAGLQNTEAFF.

The genes are TRBV19 and TRBJ2-3, with a weak D call TRBD2 (5 bases). The CDR3 sequence is 15 residues long. Deletions cut 2 bases from V and 2 bases from J, with 11 bases between. Per the germline V gene, CDR1 is LNHDA and CDR2 is SQIVND (reference sequence). CDR3 DNA: TGTGCCAGTAGTATACAACGGAGGAACACAGATACGCAGTATTTT. This translates into CASSIQRRNTDTQYF.

V is TRBV7-3 and J is TRBJ2-3, with 9 bases lining up with TRBD2. The V gene's germline CDR1 is SGHTA and CDR2 FQGTGA. J lost 6 bases, V lost 2 bases, and 9 bases had no gene match. The CDR3 sequence is 16 residues long. CDR3 DNA: TGTGCCAGCAGCTTAGGTAGCGGGAGTAATGGGGATACGCAGTATTTT. Protein product: CASSLGSGSNGDTQYF.